The clone carrying this T cell receptor beta chain was seen only a few times. Being one base from a much bigger clone, this may be a read error. Using its own MiXCR run on the PCR reads, TCRdb lists one record per CDR3 protein. The profile covers 20,000 or so distinct CDR3 sequences, with about a third appearing a single time and about 18% taken by the ten largest. The germline CDR1 and CDR2 sequences are MGHDK and SYGVNS. The CDR3 sequence is 15 residues long. Trimming removed 3 bases at V and 10 bases at J, with 19 bases between. This sample is drawn from a study of tumor-infiltrating lymphocytes in oesophageal squamous cell carcinoma.

Material: esophageal tumor tissue. The rearrangement links TRBV25-1 to TRBJ2-1; maybe TRBD2 (6 bases). This TCR derives from a female donor with esophageal squamous cell carcinoma. The CDR3 reads CASSEGGLGSYEQFF. CDR3 nucleotides: TGTGCCAGCAGTGAGGGAGGCTTGGGGTCCTACGAGCAGTTCTTC.